This section outlines one T cell receptor beta chain sequence together with its context. The antigen is not known. CDR3 size: 11 residues. V was pared by 8 bases and J by 7 bases, with 9 bases between. This sample was taken from a study of T cell responses to AZD1222 COVID-19 vaccine. The study, taken as a whole, reports: Spike was spanned by vaccine-associated CD4 TCRs, with dominance at 160-218 and 743-854. Spike-specific TCR depth and breadth grew after two AZD1222 doses. The number of AZD1222 recipients seropositive at baseline was only 6 or 7. The reported proportion of spike-specific TCRs targeting unmutated variant regions was nearly half.

The table came from immunoSEQ multiplex PCR; TCRdb's copy has only in-frame clones and leaves some out. The sample lists 150,000 or so clones; 92% were seen once. The sample here was peripheral blood, taken on day 0 of AZD1222 vaccination. The chain couples TRBV12-3 or TRBV12-4 to TRBJ1-5; D is unresolved. This clonotype was obtained from an adult in good health. The CDR3 is CASPSQQPQHF. The CDR3 nucleotides read TGTGCCAGCCCCTCACAACAGCCCCAGCATTTT.